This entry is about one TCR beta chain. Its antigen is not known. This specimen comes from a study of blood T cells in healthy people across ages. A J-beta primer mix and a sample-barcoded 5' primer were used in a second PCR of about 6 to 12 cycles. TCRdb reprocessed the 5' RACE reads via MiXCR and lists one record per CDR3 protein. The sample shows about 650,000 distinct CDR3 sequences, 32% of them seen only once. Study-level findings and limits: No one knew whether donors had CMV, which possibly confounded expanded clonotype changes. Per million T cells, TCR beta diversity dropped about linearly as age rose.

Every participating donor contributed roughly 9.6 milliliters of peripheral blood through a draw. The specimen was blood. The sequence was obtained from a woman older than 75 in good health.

CDR3 bases: TGTGCCAGCTCACCACAGGCGGCGCGCACCGGGGAGCTGTTTTTT. Residues: CASSPQAARTGELFF. The rearrangement joins TRBV18 to TRBJ2-2; D not certain. The V end lost 1 base, the J end lost 4 bases, and 10 bases lay between the germline ends. From germline, CDR1 is KGHSH and CDR2 LQKENI. The CDR3 runs to 15 residues. Variable domain in full (rest from reference TRBV18 and TRBJ2-2): NAGVMQNPRHLVRRRGQEARLRCSPMKGHSHVYWYRQLPEEGLKFMVYLQKENIIDESGMPKERFSAEFPKEGPSILRIQQVVRGDSAAYFCASSPQAARTGELFFGEGSRLTVL.